This T cell receptor (beta chain) was recorded in a study of technical replicates of blood from several donors. This CDR3 has 11 amino acids. Trimming removed 3 bases at V and 2 bases at J, with 2 bases between. CDR1 and CDR2 from the germline V gene are LGHNA and YNFKEQ. The table came from immunoSEQ multiplex PCR; TCRdb's copy has only in-frame clones and leaves some out. The sample shows 35,000 to 50,000 clones, 96% of them seen only once. Material for sequencing was T cells isolated from PBMCs. The receptor's source is a human donor in good health. V and J are TRBV4-2 and TRBJ2-7; no reliable D call. The CDR3, as DNA: TGTGCCAGCAGCCATACCTACGAGCAGTACTTC. Its protein product is CASSHTYEQYF.